A selection of T cell receptor beta chains follows, all from one sample in a study of shared clonotypes between healthy human individuals. Measured with immunoSEQ multiplex PCR; TCRdb has only the in-frame clones, and not every one. The profile shows fewer than 1.6 million clones, less than 99% of them singletons. The specimen sequenced was naive CD4+ T cells sorted from blood. All receptors come from a man in his thirties or forties in good health. Both conserved end residues are part of each CDR3.

CDR3aa: CASSPTQGGYEQYF; j_gene: TRBJ2-7; v_gene: TRBV18
CDR3aa: CASSVSENTGELFF; j_gene: TRBJ2-2; v_gene: TRBV2
CDR3aa: CASSPRGANHYNEQFF; j_gene: TRBJ2-1; v_gene: TRBV18
CDR3aa: CAISDGTGGTGNQPQHF; j_gene: TRBJ1-5; v_gene: TRBV10-3
CDR3aa: CASSEARQETRFF; j_gene: TRBJ2-1; v_gene: TRBV2
CDR3aa: CASRLVSPGGSTNEKLFF; j_gene: TRBJ1-4; v_gene: TRBV12-2
CDR3aa: CASSDQDRSYEQYF; j_gene: TRBJ2-7; v_gene: TRBV6-6
CDR3aa: CSVGSDNYGYTF; j_gene: TRBJ1-2; v_gene: TRBV29-1
CDR3aa: CASSLGQGATGELFF; j_gene: TRBJ2-2; v_gene: TRBV5-4
CDR3aa: CASASSFEKLFF; j_gene: TRBJ1-4; v_gene: TRBV6-1
CDR3aa: CASSFSRASGNTIYF; j_gene: TRBJ1-3; v_gene: TRBV7-2
CDR3aa: CASSVTLGTEAFF; j_gene: TRBJ1-1; v_gene: TRBV9
CDR3aa: CASSIRENTGELFF; j_gene: TRBJ2-2; v_gene: TRBV5-4
CDR3aa: CASSARDRDEKLFF; j_gene: TRBJ1-4; v_gene: TRBV5-1
CDR3aa: CASSPTVTNTEAFF; j_gene: TRBJ1-1; v_gene: TRBV7-3
CDR3aa: CASSQPLAKNIQYF; j_gene: TRBJ2-4; v_gene: TRBV4-1
CDR3aa: CASSLEGTGTSRSEQFF; j_gene: TRBJ2-1; v_gene: TRBV5-6
CDR3aa: CASSQRQGSYNEQFF; j_gene: TRBJ2-1; v_gene: TRBV7-3
CDR3aa: CASSVLAGASTDTQYF; j_gene: TRBJ2-3; v_gene: TRBV6-4
CDR3aa: CASSVEGKVNYGYTF; j_gene: TRBJ1-2; v_gene: TRBV9
CDR3aa: CASSHPGAYEQYF; j_gene: TRBJ2-7; v_gene: TRBV4-3
CDR3aa: CASSHPGQDEQFF; j_gene: TRBJ2-1; v_gene: TRBV5-1
CDR3aa: CASSTLTGAKHNEQFF; j_gene: TRBJ2-1; v_gene: TRBV7-9
CDR3aa: CASSATDGSYEQYF; j_gene: TRBJ2-7; v_gene: TRBV6-1